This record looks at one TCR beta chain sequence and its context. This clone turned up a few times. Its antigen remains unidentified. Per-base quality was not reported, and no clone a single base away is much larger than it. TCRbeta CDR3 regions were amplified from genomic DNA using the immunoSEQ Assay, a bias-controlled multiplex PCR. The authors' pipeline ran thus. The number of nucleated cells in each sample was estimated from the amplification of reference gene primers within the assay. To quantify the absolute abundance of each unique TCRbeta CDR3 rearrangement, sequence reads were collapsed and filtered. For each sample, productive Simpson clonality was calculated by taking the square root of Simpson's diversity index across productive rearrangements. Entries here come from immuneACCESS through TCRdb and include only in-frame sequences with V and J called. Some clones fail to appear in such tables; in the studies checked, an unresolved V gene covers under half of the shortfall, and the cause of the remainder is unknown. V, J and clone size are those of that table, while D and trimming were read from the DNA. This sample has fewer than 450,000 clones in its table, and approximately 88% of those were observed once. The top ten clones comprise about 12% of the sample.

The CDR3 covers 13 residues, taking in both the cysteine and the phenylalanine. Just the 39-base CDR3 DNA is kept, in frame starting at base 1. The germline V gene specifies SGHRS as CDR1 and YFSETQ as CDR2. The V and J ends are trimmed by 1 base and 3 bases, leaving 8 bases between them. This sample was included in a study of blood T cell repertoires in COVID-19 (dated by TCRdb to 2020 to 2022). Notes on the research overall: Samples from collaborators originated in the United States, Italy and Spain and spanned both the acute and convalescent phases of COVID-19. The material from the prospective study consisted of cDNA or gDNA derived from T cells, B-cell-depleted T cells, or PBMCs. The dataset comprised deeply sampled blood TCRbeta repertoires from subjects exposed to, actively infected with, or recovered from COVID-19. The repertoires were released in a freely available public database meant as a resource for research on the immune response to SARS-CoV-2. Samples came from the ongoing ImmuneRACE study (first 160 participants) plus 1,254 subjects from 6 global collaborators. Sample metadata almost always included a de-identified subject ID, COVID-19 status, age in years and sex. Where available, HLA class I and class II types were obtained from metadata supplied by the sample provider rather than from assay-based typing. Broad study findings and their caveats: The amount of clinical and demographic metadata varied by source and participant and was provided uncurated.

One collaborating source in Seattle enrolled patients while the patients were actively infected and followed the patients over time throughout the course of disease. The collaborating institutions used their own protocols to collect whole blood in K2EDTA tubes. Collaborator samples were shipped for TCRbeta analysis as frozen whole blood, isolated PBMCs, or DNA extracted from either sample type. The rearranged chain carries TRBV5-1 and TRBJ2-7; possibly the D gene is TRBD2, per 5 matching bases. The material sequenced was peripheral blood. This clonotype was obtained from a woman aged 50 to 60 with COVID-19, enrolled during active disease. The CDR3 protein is CASSLSGNYEQYF. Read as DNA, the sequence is TGCGCCAGCAGCTTGTCCGGGAACTACGAGCAGTACTTC.